Each of the 13 T cell receptor beta chains below was sequenced from the same sample in a study of cytomegalovirus exposure and HLA in healthy donors (dated by TCRdb to the late 2010s). Library creation used the immunoSEQ multiplex PCR assay. A mixture of 60 forward primers for TCR Vbeta segments and 13 reverse primers for TCR Jbeta segments was used in the multiplex PCR. The clones in this table, taken by TCRdb from immuneACCESS, are in-frame only. Not every clone is retained; where verified, under half of the shortfall comes from an unresolved V gene, and the cause of the rest is unknown. The sample yields some 120,000 clones; about 74% were counted once. Of the sample, 4.2% is held by the ten largest clones. The sequenced sample was PBMCs. The receptors derive from a woman between 45 and 60 years old in good health and CMV-seropositive.

This chain joins TRBV15 and TRBJ2-5; no clear D. V was cut by 1 base and J by 1 base, with 7 bases left in between. This CDR3 is 14 amino acids long. Germline V lookup: CDR1 LNHNV, CDR2 YYDKDF (reference sequence). Written as DNA, the CDR3 is TGTGCCACCAGCAGAGCGGCAGGCCAAGAGACCCAGTACTTC. Translating it yields CATSRAAGQETQYF.

The chain couples TRBV19 to TRBJ1-5, with 8 bases aligning to TRBD1. Germline V gives CDR1 LNHDA, CDR2 SQIVND (reference sequence). The ends lost 6 bases at V and 0 bases at J; junction bases unmatched: 7. The CDR3 is 16 amino acids. The CDR3 DNA follows: TGTGCCAGTAGCTTGGACAGGGTCCGTAGCAATCAGCCCCAGCATTTT. It specifies CASSLDRVRSNQPQHF.

This chain joins TRBV7-9 and TRBJ1-2, with 8 bases lining up with TRBD1. The CDR3 contains 14 residues. The germline CDR1 and CDR2 sequences are SEHNR and FQNEAQ (reference sequence). Unmatched junction bases numbered 8, after V lost 3 bases and J lost 8 bases. The CDR3 DNA is TGTGCCAGCAGCTTGACCCTTGGGACAGGCGGCTACACCTTC. It translates to CASSLTLGTGGYTF. The whole variable domain, filled in from reference TRBV7-9 and TRBJ1-2, reads DTGVSQNPRHKITKRGQNVTFRCDPISEHNRLYWYRQTLGQGPEFLTYFQNEAQLEKSRLLSDRFSAERPKGSFSTLEIQRTEQGDSAMYLCASSLTLGTGGYTFGSGTRLTVV.

The chain links TRBV28 to TRBJ2-7, with TRBD2 matching over 15 bases. Trimming took 4 bases from V and 6 from J; bases not matched to a gene: 13. The CDR3 sequence is 18 residues long. The germline V gene has CDR1 MDHEN and CDR2 SYDVKM. As DNA, the CDR3 is TGTGCCAGCAGTTCCACCGGGACTAGCGGGGGGTTTGAGACCGAGCAGTACTTC. It codes for CASSSTGTSGGFETEQYF.

This clone was observed once. CDR3 sequence (DNA): TGTGCCACCAGCAGAGCCGGGACAAGGAGAGATCAGCCCCAGCATTTT. Residues: CATSRAGTRRDQPQHF. V gene TRBV15 combines with J gene TRBJ1-5; maybe TRBD1 (6 bases). Trimming took off 1 base at V and 5 bases at J, with 15 bases between the two ends. The CDR3 spans 16 residues. Germline assignment: CDR1 LNHNV and CDR2 YYDKDF (reference sequence).

The rearrangement joins TRBV30 to TRBJ2-1, with TRBD2 as a possible D gene (5 bases). Germline V gene data show CDR1 as GTSNPN and CDR2 as SVGIG (reference sequence). With 3 bases removed from V and 4 bases from J, the gap between germline ends came to 10 bases. This CDR3 is 13 amino acids long. CDR3 in amino acids: CAWRPGIYNEQFF. For the CDR3, the DNA is TGTGCCTGGAGGCCGGGGATTTACAATGAGCAGTTCTTC.

The genes are TRBV9 and TRBJ1-6; D is unresolved. V dropped 0 bases and J dropped 13 bases, with 14 bases sitting between them. The CDR3 has 14 residues. CDR1 and CDR2 (germline): SGDLS, YYNGEE. The CDR3 DNA sequence: TGTGCCAGCAGCGTAGGAGGGTCGCTATCCCCCCTCCACTTT. The encoded protein is CASSVGGSLSPLHF.

The chain uses TRBV5-4 and TRBJ2-3; 7 bases align to TRBD1. The ends lost 0 bases at V and 3 bases at J; junction bases unmatched: 7. The CDR3 runs to 16 residues. The germline V gene has CDR1 SGHNT and CDR2 YYREEE (reference sequence). This CDR3 is CASSLEGDRVTDTQYF. In nucleotides, the CDR3 is TGTGCCAGCAGCTTGGAGGGTGACAGGGTGACAGATACGCAGTATTTT.

The rearrangement uses TRBV27 and TRBJ2-5; the match to TRBD2 covers 13 bases. Germline V CDR1 and CDR2: MNHEY, SMNVEV (reference sequence). The CDR3 is 16 residues long. With V trimmed by 2 bases and J by 2 bases, 2 bases remained unmatched. The chain's CDR3 is CASSLRLAGGQETQYF. The CDR3 DNA sequence: TGTGCCAGCAGTTTACGACTAGCGGGGGGACAAGAGACCCAGTACTTC.

This clone has only one observation. This chain uses TRBV10-3 with TRBJ2-2, with D tentatively TRBD2 (6 bases). V was pared by 10 bases and J by 0 bases, with 12 bases between. The CDR3 totals 14 residues. Germline V CDR1 and CDR2: ENHRY, SYGVKD. CDR3 coding DNA: TGTGCCACAGCAGCGGGCGCGAACACCGGGGAGCTGTTTTTT. Encoded protein: CATAAGANTGELFF.

This clone was seen more than once but under ten times. The CDR3 DNA reads as TGTGCCAGCAGTGAGGACAGTAGCTCTGGAAACACCATATATTTT. Residues: CASSEDSSSGNTIYF. This chain uses TRBV2 with TRBJ1-3; TRBD1 is a possible D gene (6 bases). Trimming cost V 3 bases and J 0 bases, with 9 bases left between them. This CDR3 region has 15 residues. CDR1 is SNHLY, CDR2 FYNNEI, per germline.

The chain couples TRBV4-1 to TRBJ2-3; 10 nucleotides agree with TRBD2. CDR3 length: 17 residues. The trim removed 4 bases at V and 6 bases at J, leaving 13 bases unmatched. Germline V gene data show CDR1 as MGHRA and CDR2 as YSYEKL. CDR3 in DNA: TGCGCCAGCAGCCCCCGGGAGAGCGGGGGGGCCAGGGATACGCAGTATTTT. Its translation: CASSPRESGGARDTQYF.

The gene calls are TRBV4-2 and TRBJ2-1; the match to TRBD2 covers 7 bases. The V gene end was trimmed by 2 bases and the J gene end by 6 bases; junction bases not matched to a gene: 10. The CDR3 spans 16 residues. Germline V gives CDR1 LGHNA, CDR2 YNFKEQ. CDR3 residues: CASSQRIGLVINEQFF. For the CDR3, the DNA is TGTGCCAGCAGCCAAAGAATAGGACTAGTAATCAATGAGCAGTTCTTC.